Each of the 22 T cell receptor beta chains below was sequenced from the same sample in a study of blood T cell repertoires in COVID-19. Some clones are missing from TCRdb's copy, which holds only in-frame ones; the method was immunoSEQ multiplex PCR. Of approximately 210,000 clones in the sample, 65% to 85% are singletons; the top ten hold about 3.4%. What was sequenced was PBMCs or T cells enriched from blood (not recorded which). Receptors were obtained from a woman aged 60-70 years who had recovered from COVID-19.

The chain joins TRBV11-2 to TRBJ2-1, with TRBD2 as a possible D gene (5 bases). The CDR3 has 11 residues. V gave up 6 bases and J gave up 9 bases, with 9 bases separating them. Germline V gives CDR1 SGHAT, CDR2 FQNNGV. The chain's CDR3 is CASSMRVEQFF. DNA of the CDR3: TGTGCCAGCAGTATGAGGGTTGAGCAGTTCTTC.

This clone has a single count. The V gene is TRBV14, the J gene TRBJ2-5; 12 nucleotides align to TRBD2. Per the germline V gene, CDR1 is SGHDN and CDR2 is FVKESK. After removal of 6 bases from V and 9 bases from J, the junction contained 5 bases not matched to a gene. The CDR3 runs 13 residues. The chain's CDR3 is CASRGLAGPSQYF. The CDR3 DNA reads TGTGCCAGCAGAGGACTAGCGGGACCCTCCCAGTACTTC.

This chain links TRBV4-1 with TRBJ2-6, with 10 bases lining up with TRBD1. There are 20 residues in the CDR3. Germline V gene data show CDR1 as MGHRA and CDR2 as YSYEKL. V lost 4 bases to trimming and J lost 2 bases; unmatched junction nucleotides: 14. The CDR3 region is CASSLRIRQGAGAGANVLTF. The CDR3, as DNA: TGCGCCAGCAGCCTTCGTATTCGACAGGGGGCAGGGGCTGGGGCCAACGTCCTGACTTTC.

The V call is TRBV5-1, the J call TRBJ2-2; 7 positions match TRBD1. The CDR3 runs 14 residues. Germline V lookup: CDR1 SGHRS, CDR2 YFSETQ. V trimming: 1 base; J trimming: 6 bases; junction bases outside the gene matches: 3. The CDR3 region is CASSLLQGPGELFF. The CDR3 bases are TGCGCCAGCAGCTTGTTACAGGGGCCCGGGGAGCTGTTTTTT.

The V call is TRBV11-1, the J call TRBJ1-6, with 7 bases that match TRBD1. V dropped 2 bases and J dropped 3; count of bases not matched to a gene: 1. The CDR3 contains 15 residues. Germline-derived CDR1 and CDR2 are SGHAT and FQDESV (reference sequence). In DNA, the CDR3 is TGTGCCAGCAGCTTACGACAGGGCTATAATTCACCCCTCCACTTT. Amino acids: CASSLRQGYNSPLHF. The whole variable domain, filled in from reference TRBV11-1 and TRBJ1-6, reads EAEVAQSPRYKITEKSQAVAFWCDPISGHATLYWYRQILGQGPELLVQFQDESVVDDSQLPKDRFSAERLKGVDSTLKIQPAELGDSAMYLCASSLRQGYNSPLHFGNGTRLTVT.

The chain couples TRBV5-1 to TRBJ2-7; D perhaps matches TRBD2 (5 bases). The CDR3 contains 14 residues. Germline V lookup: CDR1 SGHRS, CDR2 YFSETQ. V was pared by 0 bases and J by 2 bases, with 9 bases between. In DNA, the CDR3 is TGCGCCAGCAGCTTGGAGAGGGAACCCTACGAGCAGTACTTC. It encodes CASSLEREPYEQYF.

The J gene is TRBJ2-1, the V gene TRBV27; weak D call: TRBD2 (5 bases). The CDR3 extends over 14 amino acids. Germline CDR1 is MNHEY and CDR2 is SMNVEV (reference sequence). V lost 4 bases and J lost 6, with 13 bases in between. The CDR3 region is CASSWAGGVNEQFF. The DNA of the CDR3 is TGTGCCAGCAGTTGGGCAGGAGGAGTCAATGAGCAGTTCTTC.

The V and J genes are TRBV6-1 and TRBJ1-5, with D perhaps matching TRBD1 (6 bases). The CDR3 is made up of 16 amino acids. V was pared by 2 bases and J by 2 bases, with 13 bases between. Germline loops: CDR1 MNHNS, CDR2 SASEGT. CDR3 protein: CASSEQLGGGNQPQHF. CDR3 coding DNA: TGTGCCAGCAGTGAACAACTAGGGGGAGGCAATCAGCCCCAGCATTTT.

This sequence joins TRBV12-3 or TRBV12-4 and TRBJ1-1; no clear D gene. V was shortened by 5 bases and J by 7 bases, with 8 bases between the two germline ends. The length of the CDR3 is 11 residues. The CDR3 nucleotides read TGTGCCAGCAGTGGGCAAGTTGAAGCTTTCTTT. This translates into CASSGQVEAFF.

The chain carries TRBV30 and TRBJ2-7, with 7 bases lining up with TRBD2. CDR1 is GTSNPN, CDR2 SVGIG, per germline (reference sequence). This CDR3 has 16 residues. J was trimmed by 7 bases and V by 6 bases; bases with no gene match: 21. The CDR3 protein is CACQTSGTQSSREQYF. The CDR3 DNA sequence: TGTGCCTGCCAGACAAGCGGGACGCAGAGCTCTCGGGAGCAGTACTTC.

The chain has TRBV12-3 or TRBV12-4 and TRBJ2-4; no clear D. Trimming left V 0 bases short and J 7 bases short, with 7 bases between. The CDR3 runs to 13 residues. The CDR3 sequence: CASSLASLNIQYF. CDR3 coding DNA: TGTGCCAGCAGTTTAGCCAGTCTTAACATTCAGTACTTC.

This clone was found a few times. This CDR3 reads CASSQVAGLGYGYTF. CDR3 coding DNA: TGCGCCAGCTCTCAAGTGGCAGGGCTGGGCTATGGCTACACCTTC. The chain links TRBV4-3 to TRBJ1-2; tentative D call: TRBD1 (5 bases). CDR3 size: 15 residues. In germline, CDR1 is LGHNA, CDR2 YSLEER. With 8 bases removed from V and 4 bases from J, the gap between germline ends came to 20 bases.

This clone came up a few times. CDR3 sequence (DNA): TGTGCCAGTAGAGTCCAGGCAAACTATGGCTACACCTTC. The encoded protein is CASRVQANYGYTF. The chain is built from TRBV2 and TRBJ1-2; D is unresolved. The CDR3 is made up of 13 amino acids. Trimming cost V 9 bases and J 2 bases, with 13 bases left between them. The V gene's germline CDR1 is SNHLY and CDR2 FYNNEI.

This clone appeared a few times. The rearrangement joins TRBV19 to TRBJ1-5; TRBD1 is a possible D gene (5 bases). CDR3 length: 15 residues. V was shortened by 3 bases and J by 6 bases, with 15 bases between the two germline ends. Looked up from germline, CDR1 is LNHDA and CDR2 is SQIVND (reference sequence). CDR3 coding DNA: TGTGCCAGTAGTATGGACACTGGGTTCGGTCAGCCCCAGCATTTT. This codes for CASSMDTGFGQPQHF.

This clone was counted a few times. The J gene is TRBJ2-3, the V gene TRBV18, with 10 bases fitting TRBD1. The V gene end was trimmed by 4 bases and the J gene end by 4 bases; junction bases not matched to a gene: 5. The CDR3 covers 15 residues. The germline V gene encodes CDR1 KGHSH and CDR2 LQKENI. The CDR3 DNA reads TGTGCCAGCTCACTGACAGGGGGCCGGGCAGATACGCAGTATTTT. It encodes CASSLTGGRADTQYF.

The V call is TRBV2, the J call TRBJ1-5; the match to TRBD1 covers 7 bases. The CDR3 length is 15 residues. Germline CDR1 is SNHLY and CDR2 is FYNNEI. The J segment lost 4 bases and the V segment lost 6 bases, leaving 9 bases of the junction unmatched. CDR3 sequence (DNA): TGTGCCAGCAGCAGCCAGGGGGAGGATAATCAGCCCCAGCATTTT. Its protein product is CASSSQGEDNQPQHF. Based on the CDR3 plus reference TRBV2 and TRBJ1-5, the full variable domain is EPEVTQTPSHQVTQMGQEVILRCVPISNHLYFYWYRQILGQKVEFLVSFYNNEISEKSEIFDDQFSVERPDGSNFTLKIRSTKLEDSAMYFCASSSQGEDNQPQHFGDGTRLSIL.

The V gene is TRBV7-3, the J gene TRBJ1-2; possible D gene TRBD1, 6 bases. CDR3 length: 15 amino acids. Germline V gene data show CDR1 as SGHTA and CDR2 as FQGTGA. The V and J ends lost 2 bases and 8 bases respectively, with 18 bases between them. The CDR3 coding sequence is TGTGCCAGCAGCTTACAGGGGACCTCTTTCGGCGGCTACACCTTC. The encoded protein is CASSLQGTSFGGYTF.

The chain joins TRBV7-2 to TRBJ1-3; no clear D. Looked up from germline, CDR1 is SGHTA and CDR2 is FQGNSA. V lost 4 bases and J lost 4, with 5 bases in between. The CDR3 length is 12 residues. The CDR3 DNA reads TGTGCCAGCAGCTCACAGGGAAACACCATATATTTT. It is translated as CASSSQGNTIYF.

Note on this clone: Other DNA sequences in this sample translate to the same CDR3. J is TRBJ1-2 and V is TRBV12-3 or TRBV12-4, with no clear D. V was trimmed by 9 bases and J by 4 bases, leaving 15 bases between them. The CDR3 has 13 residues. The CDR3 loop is CASSLSGGYGYTF. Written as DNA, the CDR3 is TGTGCCAGTTCCCTGTCAGGAGGCTATGGCTACACCTTC.

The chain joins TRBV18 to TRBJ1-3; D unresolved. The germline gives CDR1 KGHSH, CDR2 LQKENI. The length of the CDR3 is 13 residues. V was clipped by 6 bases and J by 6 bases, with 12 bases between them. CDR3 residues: CASSLGGENTIYF. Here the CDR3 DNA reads TGTGCCAGCTCTCTCGGAGGCGAAAACACCATATATTTT.

The CDR3 nucleotides read TGTGCCAGCAGTTCTCATCCTCGGACTACGGAGATCAATGAGCAGTTCTTC. Residues: CASSSHPRTTEINEQFF. The genes are TRBV7-9 and TRBJ2-1, with TRBD2 as a possible D gene (6 bases). This CDR3 is built from 17 residues. Germline CDR1 and CDR2: SEHNR and FQNEAQ (reference sequence). V dropped 6 bases and J dropped 6 bases, with 24 bases sitting between them.

DNA for the CDR3: TGTGCCAGCAGCCTACAGGGGAATGATGAAGCTTTCTTT. Protein: CASSLQGNDEAFF. V usage is TRBV7-8 and J usage is TRBJ1-1, with TRBD1 identical over 7 bases. Germline V gene data show CDR1 as SGHVS and CDR2 as FQNEAQ. After removal of 5 bases from V and 7 bases from J, the junction contained 7 bases not matched to a gene. The CDR3 is 13 amino acids.